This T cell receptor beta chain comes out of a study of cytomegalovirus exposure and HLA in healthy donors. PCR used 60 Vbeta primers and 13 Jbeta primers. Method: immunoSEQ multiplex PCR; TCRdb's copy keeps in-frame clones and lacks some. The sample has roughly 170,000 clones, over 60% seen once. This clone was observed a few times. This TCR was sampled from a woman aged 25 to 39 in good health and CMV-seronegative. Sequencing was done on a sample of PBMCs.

The CDR3 DNA reads as TGTGCCAGTAGTACTCTTATTGGTATAGGCAATCAGCCCCAGCATTTT. Translated: CASSTLIGIGNQPQHF. This sequence joins TRBV19 and TRBJ1-5; no firm D call. Germline assignment: CDR1 LNHDA and CDR2 SQIVND (reference sequence). This CDR3 comprises 16 residues. Trimming removed 4 bases from V and 2 bases from J, with 15 bases in between. The full variable domain, with the rest looked up from reference TRBV19 and TRBJ1-5, is DGGITQSPKYLFRKEGQNVTLSCEQNLNHDAMYWYRQDPGQGLRLIYYSQIVNDFQKGDIAEGYSVSREKKESFPLTVTSAQKNPTAFYLCASSTLIGIGNQPQHFGDGTRLSIL.